In this sample, the clone carrying this TCR beta chain turned up a few times. Its antigen is unknown. This sample stems from a study of blood T cells in healthy people across ages. Study-level points and caveats: Relative to aged donors, long-lived donors carried more naive CD4+ cells and displayed higher diversity.

Together with a sample-barcoded 5' primer, a J-beta primer mix was included in a second PCR lasting about 7 to 11 cycles. TCRdb itself ran the 5' RACE reads through MiXCR, one entry per CDR3 protein. Counted here are approximately 960,000 distinct CDR3 sequences, just under 30% occurring once; the ten biggest clones make up roughly 10%. These data are also associated with another study on T cells of mothers and their children.

The receptor comes from a woman aged 40 to 55 in good health. Sequenced: blood.

In nucleotides, the CDR3 is TGTGCCAGCAGTTCCACACCGGGAGGGGGCTACACTGAAGCTTTCTTT. It specifies CASSSTPGGGYTEAFF. The V and J genes are TRBV28 and TRBJ1-1, with 7 nucleotides matching TRBD1. V was clipped by 4 bases and J by 3 bases; unmatched bases: 11. The CDR3 has 16 residues. The germline gives CDR1 MDHEN, CDR2 SYDVKM.